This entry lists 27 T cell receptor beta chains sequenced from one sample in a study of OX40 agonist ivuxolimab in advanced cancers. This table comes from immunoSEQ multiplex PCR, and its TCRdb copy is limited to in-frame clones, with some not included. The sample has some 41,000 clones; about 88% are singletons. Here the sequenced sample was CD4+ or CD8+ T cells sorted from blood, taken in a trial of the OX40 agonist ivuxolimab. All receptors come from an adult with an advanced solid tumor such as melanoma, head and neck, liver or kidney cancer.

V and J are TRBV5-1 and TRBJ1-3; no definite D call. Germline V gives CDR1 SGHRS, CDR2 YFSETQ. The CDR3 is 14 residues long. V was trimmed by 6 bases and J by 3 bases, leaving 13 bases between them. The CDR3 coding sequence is TGCGCCAGCAAATCGTACGAGGGTGGAAACACCATATATTTT. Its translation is CASKSYEGGNTIYF.

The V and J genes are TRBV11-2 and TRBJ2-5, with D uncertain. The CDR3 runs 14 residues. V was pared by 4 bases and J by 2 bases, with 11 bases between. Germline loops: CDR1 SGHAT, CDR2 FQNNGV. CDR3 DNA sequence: TGTGCCAGCAGCTACTTGCGGTCTCAAGAGACCCAGTACTTC. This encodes CASSYLRSQETQYF.

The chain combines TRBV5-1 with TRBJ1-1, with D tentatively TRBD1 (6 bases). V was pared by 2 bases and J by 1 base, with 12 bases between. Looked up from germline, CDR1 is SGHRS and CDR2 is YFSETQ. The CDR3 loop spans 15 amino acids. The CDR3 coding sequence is TGCGCCAGCAGCTTTCCTGGGACAAAGAACACTGAAGCTTTCTTT. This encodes CASSFPGTKNTEAFF.

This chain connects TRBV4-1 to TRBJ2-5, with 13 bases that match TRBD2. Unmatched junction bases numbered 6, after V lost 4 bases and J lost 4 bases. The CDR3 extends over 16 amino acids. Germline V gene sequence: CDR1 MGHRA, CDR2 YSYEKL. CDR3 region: CASSPRRTSGRETQYF. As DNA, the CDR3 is TGCGCCAGCAGCCCCCGAAGGACTAGCGGGAGAGAGACCCAGTACTTC.

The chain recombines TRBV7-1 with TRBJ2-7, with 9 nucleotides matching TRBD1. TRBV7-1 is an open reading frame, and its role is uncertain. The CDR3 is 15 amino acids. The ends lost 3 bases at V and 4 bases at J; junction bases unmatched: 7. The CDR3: CASSSRDRERYEQYF. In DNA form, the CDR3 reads TGTGCCAGCAGCTCCCGGGACAGGGAAAGATACGAGCAGTACTTC.

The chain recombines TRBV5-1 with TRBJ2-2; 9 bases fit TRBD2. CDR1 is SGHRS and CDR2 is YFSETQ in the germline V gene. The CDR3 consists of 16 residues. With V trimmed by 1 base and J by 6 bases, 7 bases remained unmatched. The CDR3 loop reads CASSLWSAGGPGELFF. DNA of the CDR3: TGCGCCAGCAGCTTGTGGTCGGCGGGAGGGCCCGGGGAGCTGTTTTTT.

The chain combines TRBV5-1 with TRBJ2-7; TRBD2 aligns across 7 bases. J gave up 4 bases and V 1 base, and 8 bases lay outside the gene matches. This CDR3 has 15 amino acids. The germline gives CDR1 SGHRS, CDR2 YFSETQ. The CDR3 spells CASSLIGGSVYEQYF. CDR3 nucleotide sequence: TGCGCCAGCAGCTTGATCGGCGGGAGCGTGTACGAGCAGTACTTC. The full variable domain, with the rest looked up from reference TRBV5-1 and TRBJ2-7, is KAGVTQTPRYLIKTRGQQVTLSCSPISGHRSVSWYQQTPGQGLQFLFEYFSETQRNKGNFPGRFSGRQFSNSRSEMNVSTLELGDSALYLCASSLIGGSVYEQYFGPGTRLTVT.

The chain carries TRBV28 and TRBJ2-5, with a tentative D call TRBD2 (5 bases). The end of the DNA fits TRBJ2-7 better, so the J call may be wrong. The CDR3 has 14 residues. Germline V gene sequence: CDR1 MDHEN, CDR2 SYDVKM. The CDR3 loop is CASSFSLRGYEQYF. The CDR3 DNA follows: TGTGCCAGCAGTTTCAGCCTTCGGGGCTACGAGCAGTACTTC.

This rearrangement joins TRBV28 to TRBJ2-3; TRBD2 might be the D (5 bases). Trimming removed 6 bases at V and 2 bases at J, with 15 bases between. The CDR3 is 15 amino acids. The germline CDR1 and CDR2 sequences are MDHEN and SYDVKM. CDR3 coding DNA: TGTGCCAGCAGCCCCTGGGGAGCGAACACAGATACGCAGTATTTT. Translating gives CASSPWGANTDTQYF.

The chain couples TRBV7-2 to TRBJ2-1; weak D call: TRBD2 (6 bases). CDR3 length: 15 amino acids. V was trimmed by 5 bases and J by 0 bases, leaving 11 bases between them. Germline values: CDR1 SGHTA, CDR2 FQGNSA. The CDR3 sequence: CASSTGTASYNEQFF. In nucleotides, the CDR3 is TGTGCCAGCAGCACCGGGACTGCCTCCTACAATGAGCAGTTCTTC.

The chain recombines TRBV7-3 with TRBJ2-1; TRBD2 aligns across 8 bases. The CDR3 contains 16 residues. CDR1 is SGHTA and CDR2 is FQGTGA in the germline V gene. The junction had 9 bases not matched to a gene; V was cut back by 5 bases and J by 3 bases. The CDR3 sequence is CASSPLSGSGYNEQFF. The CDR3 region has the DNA TGTGCCAGCAGCCCTTTAAGCGGGAGTGGCTACAATGAGCAGTTCTTC.

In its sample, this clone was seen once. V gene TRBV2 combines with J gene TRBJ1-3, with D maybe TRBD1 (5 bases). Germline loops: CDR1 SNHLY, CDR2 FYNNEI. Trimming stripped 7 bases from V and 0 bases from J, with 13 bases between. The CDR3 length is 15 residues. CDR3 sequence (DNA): TGTGCCAGCACTTACAGGCCCTACTCTGGAAACACCATATATTTT. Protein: CASTYRPYSGNTIYF. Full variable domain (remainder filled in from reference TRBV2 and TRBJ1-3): EPEVTQTPSHQVTQMGQEVILRCVPISNHLYFYWYRQILGQKVEFLVSFYNNEISEKSEIFDDQFSVERPDGSNFTLKIRSTKLEDSAMYFCASTYRPYSGNTIYFGEGSWLTVV.

Written as DNA, the CDR3 is TGTGCCAGCAGTCCGACTAGCGGGAGGAACTACGAGCAGTACTTC. It yields the protein CASSPTSGRNYEQYF. The chain employs TRBV28 and TRBJ2-7; 13 nucleotides match TRBD2. The V and J ends lost 5 bases and 3 bases, in that order; junction bases with no gene match: 4. CDR1 is MDHEN, CDR2 SYDVKM, per germline. The CDR3 spans 15 residues.

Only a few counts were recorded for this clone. CDR3 nucleotide sequence: TGCGCCAGCAGCTCCGGGGACAGGCTTTTTGGCACTGAAGCTTTCTTT. Translation: CASSSGDRLFGTEAFF. The chain employs TRBV5-1 and TRBJ1-1; TRBD1 matches 8 bases. Germline trimming cut 3 bases from V and 4 bases from J; bases unmatched to any gene: 11. Per the germline V gene, CDR1 is SGHRS and CDR2 is YFSETQ. The CDR3 sequence is 16 residues long.

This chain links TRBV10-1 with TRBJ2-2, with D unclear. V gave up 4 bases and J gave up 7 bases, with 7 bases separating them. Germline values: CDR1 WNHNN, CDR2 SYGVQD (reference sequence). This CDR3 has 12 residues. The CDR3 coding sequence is TGCGCCAGCAGTGGAAACGGCGGGGAGCTGTTTTTT. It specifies CASSGNGGELFF.

The CDR3 region is CASRRLAGGTTTDTQYF. For the CDR3, the DNA is TGTGCCAGCAGGAGACTAGCGGGAGGGACCACCACAGATACGCAGTATTTT. The V gene is TRBV2, the J gene TRBJ2-3; 14 bases match TRBD2. V was pared by 6 bases and J by 2 bases, with 7 bases of the junction left unmatched. This CDR3 has 17 residues. CDR1 is SNHLY, CDR2 FYNNEI, per germline.

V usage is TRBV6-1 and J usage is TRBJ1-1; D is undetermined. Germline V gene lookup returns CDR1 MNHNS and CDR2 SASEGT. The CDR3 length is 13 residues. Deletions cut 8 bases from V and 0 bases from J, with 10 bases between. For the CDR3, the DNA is TGTGCCAGCGCTCGGGATATGAACACTGAAGCTTTCTTT. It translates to CASARDMNTEAFF.

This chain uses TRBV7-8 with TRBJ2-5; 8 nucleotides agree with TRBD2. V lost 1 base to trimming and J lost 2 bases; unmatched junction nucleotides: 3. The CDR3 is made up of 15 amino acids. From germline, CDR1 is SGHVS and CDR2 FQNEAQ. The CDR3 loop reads CASSLVPSGQETQYF. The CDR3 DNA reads TGTGCCAGCAGCTTAGTTCCTAGCGGGCAAGAGACCCAGTACTTC.

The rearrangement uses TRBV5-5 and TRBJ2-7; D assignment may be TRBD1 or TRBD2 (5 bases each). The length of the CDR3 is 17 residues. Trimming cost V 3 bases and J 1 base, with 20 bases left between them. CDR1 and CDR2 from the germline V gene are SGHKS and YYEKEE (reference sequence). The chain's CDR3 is CASSWGIEGEWSYEQYF. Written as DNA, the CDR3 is TGTGCCAGCAGCTGGGGGATAGAAGGGGAGTGGTCCTACGAGCAGTACTTC.

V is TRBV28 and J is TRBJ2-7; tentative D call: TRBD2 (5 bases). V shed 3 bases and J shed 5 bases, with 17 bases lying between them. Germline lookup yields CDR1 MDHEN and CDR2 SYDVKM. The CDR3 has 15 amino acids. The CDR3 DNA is TGTGCCAGCAGTTTGCCTAGCACCCTCGGGGACGAGCAGTACTTC. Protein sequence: CASSLPSTLGDEQYF.

The CDR3 sequence: CASSFGLAGVGETQYF. The CDR3 DNA sequence: TGTGCCAGCAGCTTCGGACTAGCGGGAGTCGGAGAGACCCAGTACTTC. This rearrangement joins TRBV7-9 to TRBJ2-5; 13 bases align to TRBD2. V dropped 3 bases and J dropped 4; count of bases not matched to a gene: 5. The length of the CDR3 is 16 residues. The germline gives CDR1 SEHNR, CDR2 FQNEAQ (reference sequence).

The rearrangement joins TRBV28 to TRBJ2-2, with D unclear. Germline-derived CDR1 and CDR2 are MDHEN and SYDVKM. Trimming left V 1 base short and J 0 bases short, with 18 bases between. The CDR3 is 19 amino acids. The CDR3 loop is CASSLLTPGGPPNTGELFF. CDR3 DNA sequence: TGTGCCAGCAGTTTATTAACCCCCGGCGGTCCCCCGAACACCGGGGAGCTGTTTTTT.

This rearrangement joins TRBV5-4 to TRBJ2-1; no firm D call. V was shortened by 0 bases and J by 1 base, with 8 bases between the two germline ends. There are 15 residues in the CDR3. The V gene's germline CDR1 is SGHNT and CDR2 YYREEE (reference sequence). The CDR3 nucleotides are TGTGCCAGCAGCTTGGGGGTAGGGTCCTACAATGAGCAGTTCTTC. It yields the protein CASSLGVGSYNEQFF. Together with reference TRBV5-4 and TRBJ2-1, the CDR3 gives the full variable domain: ETGVTQSPTHLIKTRGQQVTLRCSSQSGHNTVSWYQQALGQGPQFIFQYYREEENGRGNFPPRFSGLQFPNYSSELNVNALELDDSALYLCASSLGVGSYNEQFFGPGTRLTVL.

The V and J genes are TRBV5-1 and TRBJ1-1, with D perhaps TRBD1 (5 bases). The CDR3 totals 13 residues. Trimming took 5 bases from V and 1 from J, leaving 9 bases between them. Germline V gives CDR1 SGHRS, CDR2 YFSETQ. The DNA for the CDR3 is TGCGCCAGCAGGGGACGGTCGAACACTGAAGCTTTCTTT. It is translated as CASRGRSNTEAFF.

CDR3 region: CASSSPGAGPSSYEQYF. CDR3 coding DNA: TGTGCCAGCAGTTCTCCGGGGGCGGGGCCCAGCTCCTACGAGCAGTACTTC. J is TRBJ2-7 and V is TRBV28, with D possibly called TRBD1 or TRBD2 (6 bases each). The V gene's germline CDR1 is MDHEN and CDR2 SYDVKM. CDR3 length: 17 amino acids. V was shortened by 4 bases and J by 0 bases, with 19 bases between the two germline ends.

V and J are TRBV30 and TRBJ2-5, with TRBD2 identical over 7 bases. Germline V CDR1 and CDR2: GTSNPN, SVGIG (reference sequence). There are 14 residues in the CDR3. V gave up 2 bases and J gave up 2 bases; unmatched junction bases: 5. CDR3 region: CAWSWPAGQETQYF. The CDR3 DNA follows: TGTGCCTGGAGTTGGCCAGCGGGGCAAGAGACCCAGTACTTC.

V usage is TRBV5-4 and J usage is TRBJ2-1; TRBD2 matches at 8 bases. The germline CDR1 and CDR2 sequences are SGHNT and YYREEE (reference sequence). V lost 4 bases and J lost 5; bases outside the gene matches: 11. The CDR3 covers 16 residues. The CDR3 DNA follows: TGTGCCAGCAGCCCGCCCACTAGCGGCAGCAACAATGAGCAGTTCTTC. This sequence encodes CASSPPTSGSNNEQFF.